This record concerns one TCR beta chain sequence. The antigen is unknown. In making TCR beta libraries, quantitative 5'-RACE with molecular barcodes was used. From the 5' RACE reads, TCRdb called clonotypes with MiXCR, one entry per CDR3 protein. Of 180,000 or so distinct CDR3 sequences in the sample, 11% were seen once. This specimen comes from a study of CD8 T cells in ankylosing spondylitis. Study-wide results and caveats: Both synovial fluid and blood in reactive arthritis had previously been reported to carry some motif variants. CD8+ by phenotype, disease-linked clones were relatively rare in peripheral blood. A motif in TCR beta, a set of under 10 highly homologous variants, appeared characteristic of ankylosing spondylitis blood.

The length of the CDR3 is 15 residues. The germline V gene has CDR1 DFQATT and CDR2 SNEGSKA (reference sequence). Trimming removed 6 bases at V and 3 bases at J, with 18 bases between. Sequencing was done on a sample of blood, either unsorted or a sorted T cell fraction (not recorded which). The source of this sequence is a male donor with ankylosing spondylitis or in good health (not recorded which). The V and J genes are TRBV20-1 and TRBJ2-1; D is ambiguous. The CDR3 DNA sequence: TGCAGTGCAGGGCGACAACTCGTCATCTACAATGAGCAGTTCTTC. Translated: CSAGRQLVIYNEQFF.